These 19 T cell receptor beta chains originate from one sample sequenced in a study of blood T cells in healthy people across ages. A second PCR of roughly 7 to 11 cycles used a sample-barcoded 5' primer and a J-beta primer mix. TCRdb redid the calling of the 5' RACE reads with MiXCR, one entry per CDR3 protein. The sample holds 590,000 or so distinct CDR3 sequences, roughly 30% seen once. The material sequenced was blood. The receptor source for this set is an elderly woman in good health.

This sequence joins TRBV4-3 and TRBJ1-2, with D possibly TRBD1 on 6 matching bases. V dropped 0 bases and J dropped 3 bases, with 11 bases sitting between them. Germline lookup yields CDR1 LGHNA and CDR2 YSLEER. The CDR3 runs to 15 residues. The CDR3 DNA is TGCGCCAGCAGCCAAGATACAGGGACTGACTATGGCTACACCTTC. Translating gives CASSQDTGTDYGYTF.

This chain connects TRBV7-3 to TRBJ2-2, with D possibly TRBD2 on 7 matching bases. The ends were cut back, 1 base at V and 6 bases at J, with 9 bases in the middle. This CDR3 spans 14 amino acids. The V gene's germline CDR1 is SGHTA and CDR2 FQGTGA. The DNA of the CDR3 is TGTGCCAGCAGCTTAAACGGGGGGCCCGGGGAGCTGTTTTTT. This gives the protein CASSLNGGPGELFF.

This clonotype was picked up a small number of times. The V and J genes are TRBV5-1 and TRBJ1-1; D remains unclear. Per the germline V gene, CDR1 is SGHRS and CDR2 is YFSETQ. The CDR3 sequence is 11 residues long. The V and J ends lost 7 bases and 5 bases respectively, with 9 bases between them. Here the CDR3 reads CASFEGTEAFF. In nucleotides, the CDR3 is TGCGCCAGCTTTGAGGGAACTGAAGCTTTCTTT.

The chain employs TRBV6-6 and TRBJ1-3; weak D call: TRBD1 (6 bases). The CDR3 runs 17 residues. V lost 2 bases to trimming and J lost 2 bases, with 16 bases between them. In germline, CDR1 is MNHNY, CDR2 SVGAGI (reference sequence). The CDR3 nucleotides read TGTGCCAGCAGTTACAGCGAAGTTCGGGGGCCTGGAAACACCATATATTTT. Amino acids: CASSYSEVRGPGNTIYF.

On this clonotype: A read error may explain this, as a much larger clone is one base away. The CDR3 is CATSGELEGSPLHF. CDR3 bases: TGTGCCACCAGCGGAGAATTAGAGGGTTCACCCCTCCACTTT. This chain uses TRBV15 with TRBJ1-6; D gene uncertain. CDR1 is LNHNV and CDR2 is YYDKDF in the germline V gene (reference sequence). CDR3 length: 14 amino acids. Full variable domain (remainder filled in from reference TRBV15 and TRBJ1-6): DAMVIQNPRYQVTQFGKPVTLSCSQTLNHNVMYWYQQKSSQAPKLLFHYYDKDFNNEADTPDNFQSRRPNTSFCFLDIRSPGLGDTAMYLCATSGELEGSPLHFGNGTRLTVT.

This clonotype has a count of ten or more. The rearrangement uses TRBV4-3 and TRBJ1-1; D uncertain. The ends were cut back, 0 bases at V and 0 bases at J, with 2 bases in the middle. Germline V gene lookup returns CDR1 LGHNA and CDR2 YSLEER. CDR3 length equals 13 residues. For the CDR3, the DNA is TGCGCCAGCAGCCAAGAGATGAACACTGAAGCTTTCTTT. It translates to CASSQEMNTEAFF.

This clonotype was seen at least ten times. The chain carries TRBV14 and TRBJ2-7; D is possibly TRBD2 (7 bases). Germline V gives CDR1 SGHDN, CDR2 FVKESK. The V end lost 2 bases, the J end lost 7 bases, and 24 bases lay between the germline ends. The CDR3 loop spans 17 amino acids. The CDR3 bases are TGTGCCAGCAGCCAAAAAAACGGGCGGGGGCCGGTGAGGGAGCAGTACTTC. Translating it yields CASSQKNGRGPVREQYF.

In regard to this clonotype: A read error is possible here, since a much larger clone lies one base away. V is TRBV13 and J is TRBJ2-5; no clear D gene. The end of the DNA aligns better with TRBJ2-7, so the J call may be wrong. CDR1 PRHDT and CDR2 FYEKMQ come from the germline V gene (reference sequence). The CDR3 is made up of 12 amino acids. Here the CDR3 reads CASSPRAREQYF. The CDR3 DNA reads as TGTGCCAGCAGCCCCCGAGCCCGCGAGCAGTACTTC.

This clonotype was seen at least ten times. The rearrangement uses TRBV5-4 and TRBJ2-5; 9 nucleotides agree with TRBD2. CDR1 is SGHNT and CDR2 is YYREEE in the germline V gene (reference sequence). J was trimmed by 5 bases and V by 4 bases; bases with no gene match: 12. The CDR3 length is 16 residues. CDR3 sequence reads: CASSRSGGRKRETQYF. The CDR3 region has the DNA TGTGCCAGCAGCCGGAGCGGGGGGCGAAAGAGGGAGACCCAGTACTTC.

This clonotype was picked up many times. The CDR3 DNA reads as TGTGCCAGCAGCCTATTAGCGGGGGGGACCACAGATACGCAGTATTTT. It yields the protein CASSLLAGGTTDTQYF. The chain employs TRBV7-3 and TRBJ2-3; TRBD2 matches 11 bases. The V gene's germline CDR1 is SGHTA and CDR2 FQGTGA. The CDR3 spans 16 residues. The trim removed 5 bases at V and 2 bases at J, leaving 6 bases unmatched.

This clonotype was counted at least ten times. The V call is TRBV5-5, the J call TRBJ2-5; 9 bases align to TRBD1. Germline V gene data show CDR1 as SGHKS and CDR2 as YYEKEE (reference sequence). CDR3 length: 14 amino acids. J was trimmed by 5 bases and V by 3 bases; bases with no gene match: 5. CDR3 in amino acids: CASSSGTGRETQYF. CDR3 DNA: TGTGCCAGCAGCTCCGGGACAGGGCGGGAGACCCAGTACTTC.

There are a few counts of this clonotype. The chain is built from TRBV24-1 and TRBJ2-3; TRBD2 matches 9 bases. This CDR3 is 14 amino acids long. V was pared by 5 bases and J by 8 bases, with 7 bases of the junction left unmatched. Germline loops: CDR1 KGHDR, CDR2 SFDVKD. CDR3 bases: TGTGCCACCAGTGGGGGCGGGGGGGTCGGTACGCAGTATTTT. This translates into CATSGGGGVGTQYF.

Regarding this clonotype: Since a much larger clone is just one base distant, this may be a read error. The chain has TRBV7-3 and TRBJ2-1, with D perhaps matching TRBD1 or TRBD2 (6 bases each). The V and J ends lost 5 bases and 7 bases respectively, with 15 bases between them. Per the germline V gene, CDR1 is SGHTA and CDR2 is FQGTGA. The length of the CDR3 is 14 residues. CDR3 amino acids: CASSRPGALNEQFF. In DNA form, the CDR3 reads TGTGCCAGCAGCCGGCCGGGGGCGCTGAATGAGCAGTTCTTC.

As to this clonotype: It may be a read error: a sequence one base away is much more abundant. The chain is built from TRBV5-1 and TRBJ1-6; 9 bases align to TRBD1. The length of the CDR3 is 15 residues. The germline gives CDR1 SGHRS, CDR2 YFSETQ. V dropped 1 base and J dropped 7; count of bases not matched to a gene: 3. Written as DNA, the CDR3 is TGCGCCAGCAGCTTGACTACAGGGGGCAATTCACCCCTCCACTTT. It translates to CASSLTTGGNSPLHF. The full variable domain, rest sourced from reference TRBV5-1 and TRBJ1-6, is KAGVTQTPRYLIKTRGQQVTLSCSPISGHRSVSWYQQTPGQGLQFLFEYFSETQRNKGNFPGRFSGRQFSNSRSEMNVSTLELGDSALYLCASSLTTGGNSPLHFGNGTRLTVT.

This clonotype was observed many times. V usage is TRBV10-3 and J usage is TRBJ1-6; no firm D call. CDR1 and CDR2 (germline): ENHRY, SYGVKD. The CDR3 extends over 14 amino acids. Between the trimmed V and J ends, which lost 2 bases and 6 bases, there was a span of 8 bases. The CDR3 loop is CAISEVVSNSPLHF. CDR3 DNA: TGTGCCATCAGTGAGGTCGTGAGTAATTCACCCCTCCACTTT.

This clonotype was detected ten times or more. V gene TRBV20-1 combines with J gene TRBJ2-5; 13 positions agree with TRBD2. Germline V CDR1 and CDR2: DFQATT, SNEGSKA (reference sequence). J gave up 2 bases and V 2 bases, and 5 bases lay outside the gene matches. CDR3 length equals 16 residues. The CDR3: CSARQPGLAGQETQYF. In nucleotides, the CDR3 is TGCAGTGCTAGACAGCCGGGACTAGCGGGGCAAGAGACCCAGTACTTC.

This chain links TRBV20-1 with TRBJ1-5; D gene unclear. Germline lookup yields CDR1 DFQATT and CDR2 SNEGSKA (reference sequence). The length of the CDR3 is 15 residues. The ends were cut back, 1 base at V and 4 bases at J, with 14 bases in the middle. The CDR3 sequence: CSARGGGTENQPQHF. The CDR3 coding sequence is TGCAGTGCTAGAGGTGGCGGAACCGAAAATCAGCCCCAGCATTTT.

The rearrangement uses TRBV30 and TRBJ2-7; tentatively, D is TRBD1 or TRBD2 (5 bases each). Between the trimmed V and J ends, which lost 0 bases and 4 bases, there was a span of 16 bases. CDR1 is GTSNPN, CDR2 SVGIG, per germline (reference sequence). This CDR3 contains 15 residues. The DNA of the CDR3 is TGTGCCTGGAGTGTAGGAACCATTGGGGGATACGAGCAGTACTTC. Its translation: CAWSVGTIGGYEQYF.

The chain carries TRBV7-9 and TRBJ2-7; D unclear. V was pared by 5 bases and J by 9 bases, with 26 bases between. The CDR3 has 16 amino acids. Germline-derived CDR1 and CDR2 are SEHNR and FQNEAQ (reference sequence). CDR3 nucleotide sequence: TGTGCCAGCAGCGCAGGTAGTTTTGGTAATCTGAAAGGGCAGTACTTC. It yields the protein CASSAGSFGNLKGQYF. Complete variable domain (other parts from reference TRBV7-9 and TRBJ2-7): DTGVSQNPRHKITKRGQNVTFRCDPISEHNRLYWYRQTLGQGPEFLTYFQNEAQLEKSRLLSDRFSAERPKGSFSTLEIQRTEQGDSAMYLCASSAGSFGNLKGQYFGPGTRLTVT.